The 9 T cell receptor beta chains below come from one sample, sequenced in a study of cytomegalovirus exposure and HLA in healthy donors. Assay: immunoSEQ multiplex PCR; the TCRdb copy retains only in-frame clones and omits some. The table has 150,000 to 200,000 clones, around four fifths seen once; the top ten hold approximately 2.3%. Sequencing was done on a sample of PBMCs. The origin of the receptors is a man aged 25-40 years in good health and CMV-seropositive.

This clone showed up just a few times. The CDR3 loop is CASSPRGADTQYF. For the CDR3, the DNA is TGTGCCAGCAGTCCCAGGGGCGCAGATACGCAGTATTTT. The chain combines TRBV6-6 with TRBJ2-3, with a tentative D call TRBD1 (6 bases). The CDR3 totals 13 residues. Trimming shortened V by 5 bases and J by 4 bases, and 10 bases separated the two germline ends. The V gene's germline CDR1 is MNHNY and CDR2 SVGAGI (reference sequence).

The V call is TRBV10-3, the J call TRBJ1-5; the D is unclear. V lost 3 bases and J lost 2, with 14 bases in between. CDR1 is ENHRY, CDR2 SYGVKD, per germline. The CDR3 sequence is 16 residues long. The CDR3 region has the DNA TGTGCCATCAGTGACCCACGGGGTGGCGGCAATCAGCCCCAGCATTTT. Encoded protein: CAISDPRGGGNQPQHF.

The chain links TRBV9 to TRBJ2-3, with 13 bases matching TRBD2. The ends lost 3 bases at V and 8 bases at J; junction bases unmatched: 9. In germline, CDR1 is SGDLS, CDR2 YYNGEE. CDR3 length equals 16 residues. In DNA form, the CDR3 reads TGTGCCAGCAGCGCCACTAGCGGGGGGGGTAGAAGTACGCAGTATTTT. Amino acid sequence: CASSATSGGGRSTQYF.

The chain is built from TRBV7-2 and TRBJ2-7; TRBD1 agrees at 8 bases. This CDR3 spans 14 amino acids. Losses at the gene ends were 2 bases for V and 4 bases for J; bases not matched to a gene: 4. The germline V gene has CDR1 SGHTA and CDR2 FQGNSA. Written as DNA, the CDR3 is TGTGCCAGCAGCTTACGGACAGGGATTTACGAGCAGTACTTC. This sequence encodes CASSLRTGIYEQYF.

This rearrangement joins TRBV13 to TRBJ2-3, with a tentative D call TRBD1 (5 bases). Trimming pared 5 bases from V and 5 bases from J, leaving 17 bases between. The CDR3 runs to 15 residues. The germline V gene has CDR1 PRHDT and CDR2 FYEKMQ (reference sequence). The CDR3 region is CASSLGATARDTQYF. The CDR3 bases are TGTGCCAGCAGCCTTGGGGCGACTGCTAGAGATACGCAGTATTTT. Drawing the rest from reference TRBV13 and TRBJ2-3, the complete variable domain is AAGVIQSPRHLIKEKRETATLKCYPIPRHDTVYWYQQGPGQDPQFLISFYEKMQSDKGSIPDRFSAQQFSDYHSELNMSSLELGDSALYFCASSLGATARDTQYFGPGTRLTVL.

The rearrangement joins TRBV9 to TRBJ1-6, with a possible D match to TRBD1 (5 bases). CDR3 length: 12 amino acids. Trimming cost V 2 bases and J 8 bases, with 5 bases left between them. Germline loops: CDR1 SGDLS, CDR2 YYNGEE. As DNA, the CDR3 is TGTGCCAGCAGCGTCAGGGATTCACCCCTCCACTTT. This gives the protein CASSVRDSPLHF.

This chain uses TRBV2 with TRBJ1-1; the match to TRBD1 covers 10 bases. The CDR3 length is 14 residues. Per germline, CDR1 SNHLY and CDR2 FYNNEI. V dropped 5 bases and J dropped 3; count of bases not matched to a gene: 3. The CDR3, as DNA: TGTGCCAGCAGTCCGGGACAGGGGTACACTGAAGCTTTCTTT. It translates to CASSPGQGYTEAFF.

The V gene is TRBV9, the J gene TRBJ2-3; D call uncertain. This CDR3 has 15 amino acids. In germline, CDR1 is SGDLS, CDR2 YYNGEE. V lost 0 bases and J lost 6, with 14 bases in between. The CDR3 DNA sequence: TGTGCCAGCAGCGTAGTCCCACAAATTGTGGATACGCAGTATTTT. Amino acids: CASSVVPQIVDTQYF.

This sequence joins TRBV9 and TRBJ2-7; 9 bases are a match to TRBD1. There are 16 residues in the CDR3. Germline-derived CDR1 and CDR2 are SGDLS and YYNGEE. V was clipped by 3 bases and J by 3 bases; unmatched bases: 10. CDR3 DNA: TGTGCCAGCAGCGCAGGGACAGGGAATTTGAACTACGAGCAGTACTTC. Protein product: CASSAGTGNLNYEQYF.